The present T cell receptor beta chain was sequenced within a study of shared T cell receptors in the human thymus. TCRdb keeps only in-frame clones here, not all; method: immunoSEQ multiplex PCR. The table includes approximately 730,000 clones, approximately 85% detected once. Trimming pared 1 base from V and 8 bases from J, leaving 18 bases between. The CDR3 spans 16 residues. From germline, CDR1 is LGHNA and CDR2 YSLEER. Separately, the same data were catalogued under a study of human thymus T cells. That investigation notes: Infants, healthy and Finnish, who were having corrective surgery for congenital heart defects served as donors. The study used thymus tissue resected during corrective heart surgery. The related literature has documented a marked overlap of thymic repertoires among unrelated individuals.

Material for sequencing was thymocytes. This TCR was sampled from a girl in the first two years of life with a congenital heart defect. This rearrangement joins TRBV4-3 to TRBJ2-1; D possibly corresponds to TRBD2 (6 bases). The CDR3 DNA follows: TGCGCCAGCAGCCAAGTTGCGGGGACCCAGGACGATGAGCAGTTCTTC. It is translated as CASSQVAGTQDDEQFF.